This record concerns one TCR beta chain sequence. This clone has just a few counts. What antigen it recognizes has not been identified. Base quality data are lacking; no much larger clone is found one base away. This sample was taken from a study of blood T cell repertoires in COVID-19 (dated by TCRdb to 2018 to 2021). About the study as a whole: Samples covering the acute and convalescent phases of COVID-19 were provided by collaborators in the United States, Italy and Spain. The samples were drawn from the first 160 participants of the ongoing ImmuneRACE study and from over a thousand subjects provided by 6 global collaborators. The repertoires were released in a freely available public database intended as a resource for research on the immune response to SARS-CoV-2. Sample metadata almost always included a de-identified subject ID, COVID-19 status, age in years and sex. HLA class I and class II types, where available, came from metadata supplied by the sample provider rather than from assay-based typing. Deeply sampled blood TCRbeta repertoires from subjects exposed to, actively infected with, or recovered from COVID-19 were included in the dataset. The material from the prospective study consisted of cDNA or gDNA derived from T cells, B-cell-depleted T cells, or PBMCs.

TCRbeta CDR3 regions were amplified from genomic DNA using the immunoSEQ Assay, a bias-controlled multiplex PCR. Turning to the authors' computational methods: The number of nucleated cells in each sample was estimated from the amplification of reference gene primers within the assay. Sequence reads were collapsed and filtered to measure the absolute abundance of every unique TCRbeta CDR3 rearrangement. For each sample, productive Simpson clonality was calculated by taking the square root of Simpson's diversity index across productive rearrangements. Drawn from immuneACCESS, this table holds only the in-frame rearrangements with V and J called that TCRdb kept. Clones are partly lost; checked studies trace under half to an unresolved V gene and leave the rest unexplained. V and J calls and clone size are given by that table; D and trimming were obtained from the DNA. The sample data list about 120,000 clones, and 60% to 85% of these were observed just once. Roughly 6.2% of the sample is in the top ten clones.

Compared with germline, V lacks 2 bases and J lacks 0 bases; bases without a gene match: 6. From cysteine to phenylalanine, the CDR3 is 16 amino acids long. Kept here is only the CDR3 DNA, which spans 48 bases and is read in frame from base 1. The CDR1 and CDR2 encoded by the germline V gene are MNHEY and SVGEGT. Collaborating institutions collected whole blood in K2EDTA tubes following their own protocols. For TCRbeta analysis, collaborators shipped samples in one of three forms: frozen whole blood, isolated PBMCs, or DNA extracted from either of those sample types. Broad study findings and their caveats: How much clinical and demographic metadata was included differed by source and by participant, and the metadata was provided uncurated.

The sequence derives from a man between 65 and 85 years old with acute or convalescent COVID-19. The sequenced sample consisted of peripheral blood. The rearrangement combines TRBV6-2 or TRBV6-3 with TRBJ2-7; the junction holds 8 bases that match TRBD2. The CDR3 corresponds to CASSYGLSGSSYEQYF. The nucleotide sequence reads as follows: TGTGCCAGCAGTTACGGCCTGAGCGGGAGCTCCTACGAGCAGTACTTC.